This TCR beta chain derives from a study of beta chain features in type 1 diabetes. Study as a whole: The patients were much like the healthy donors in age, gender and cell yields. Study observations and caveats: When VDJ junctions were examined, type 1 diabetes patients showed fewer insertions and more deletions. Moderate yet significant TCRB CDR3 shortening was seen in Type 1 diabetes patients in all four CD4+ subsets. Small HLA sub-analyses could not settle whether HLA shapes TCRB rearrangement.

TCRB transcripts that were expressed got sequenced, as all of the isolated RNA had been reverse transcribed. Sequencing used immunoSEQ multiplex PCR; TCRdb keeps in-frame clones, though not all of them. The sample lists under 450,000 clones; around 16% were seen once. As for this clone: Its antigen is not known.

The receptor's source is a woman aged 18-29 years in good health. Sequenced input: naive CD4+ T cells from blood.

CDR3 amino acids: CASSLVAGPNTGELFF. The DNA of the CDR3 is TGCGCCAGCAGCTTGGTTGCAGGTCCGAACACCGGGGAGCTGTTTTTT. This chain joins TRBV5-1 and TRBJ2-2; D remains ambiguous. Germline CDR1 SGHRS, CDR2 YFSETQ. The ends were cut back, 0 bases at V and 0 bases at J, with 9 bases in the middle. There are 16 residues in the CDR3.